This TCR beta chain was profiled in a study of T-cell memory formation after mild COVID-19. Study information: The two donors had largely donor-specific TCR clusters.

This clonotype was observed a handful of times. The antigen remains undetermined. TCRdb re-analysed the 5' RACE reads in MiXCR, keeping a single row per CDR3 protein. The profile shows some 250,000 distinct CDR3 sequences, 8% to 10% of them singletons. Study-wide findings and caveats: Confirmation of SARS-CoV-2 specificity was lacking for second-wave clones peaking day 37. Some responding clones appeared in pre-infection memory, suggesting cross-reactive memory joined. Later expanders leaned CD4+, whereas clones that contracted between day 15 and 85 were balanced CD4/CD8.

V lost 0 bases and J lost 6; bases outside the gene matches: 5. CDR3 length: 16 amino acids. The germline V gene has CDR1 SGHRS and CDR2 YFSETQ. Sequenced input: PBMCs or a T cell subset sorted from them (not recorded which). The sequence derives from a man younger than 35 who had mild COVID-19 (a few samples of this study predate the infection). Cell type and time point are not known. This chain connects TRBV5-1 to TRBJ2-3, with 12 positions matching TRBD2. CDR3 coding DNA: TGCGCCAGCAGCTTGGCTAGCGGGGGGGCCTCGGATACGCAGTATTTT. This encodes CASSLASGGASDTQYF.